This record covers a single T cell receptor beta chain. Its antigen is currently unknown. TCR beta CDR3 sequences were amplified from RNA transcripts. An initial round of RT-PCR targeting the TCR CDR3 relied on the HTBI primer set. MiXCR was run by TCRdb on the multiplex PCR reads, yielding one entry per CDR3 protein. The table includes hundreds of thousands of distinct CDR3 sequences, around a fifth detected once. This sample was taken from a study of T cells in Graves' hyperthyroidism and ophthalmopathy. From germline, CDR1 is LGHDT and CDR2 YNNKEL (reference sequence). V shed 0 bases and J shed 3 bases, with 9 bases lying between them. This CDR3 contains 15 residues. General study results and limits: Researchers found most expanded thyroid clonotypes above 0.001 in blood as well.

This chain links TRBV3-1 with TRBJ1-5, with D perhaps TRBD1 (6 bases). The sample comprised blood. The source of this sequence is a woman in her seventies with Graves' ophthalmopathy. The CDR3: CASSQDAGDNQPQHF. The DNA for the CDR3 is TGTGCCAGCAGCCAAGATGCAGGGGACAATCAGCCCCAGCATTTT.